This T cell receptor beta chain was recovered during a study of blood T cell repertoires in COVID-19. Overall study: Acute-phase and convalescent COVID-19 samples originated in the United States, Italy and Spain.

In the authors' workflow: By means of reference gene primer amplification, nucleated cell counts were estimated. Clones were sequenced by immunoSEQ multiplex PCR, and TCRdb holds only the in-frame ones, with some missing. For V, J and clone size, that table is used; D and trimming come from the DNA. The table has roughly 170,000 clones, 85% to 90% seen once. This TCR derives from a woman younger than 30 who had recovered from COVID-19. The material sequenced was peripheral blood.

CDR3 nucleotide sequence: TGTGCCAGCAGCTCGGGACTAGCGGGAGAGACCCAGTACTTC. Residues: CASSSGLAGETQYF. The chain combines TRBV7-3 with TRBJ2-5; 12 bases fit TRBD2. Germline lookup yields CDR1 SGHTA and CDR2 FQGTGA. Losses at the gene ends were 4 bases for V and 4 bases for J; bases not matched to a gene: 1. CDR3 size: 14 residues.